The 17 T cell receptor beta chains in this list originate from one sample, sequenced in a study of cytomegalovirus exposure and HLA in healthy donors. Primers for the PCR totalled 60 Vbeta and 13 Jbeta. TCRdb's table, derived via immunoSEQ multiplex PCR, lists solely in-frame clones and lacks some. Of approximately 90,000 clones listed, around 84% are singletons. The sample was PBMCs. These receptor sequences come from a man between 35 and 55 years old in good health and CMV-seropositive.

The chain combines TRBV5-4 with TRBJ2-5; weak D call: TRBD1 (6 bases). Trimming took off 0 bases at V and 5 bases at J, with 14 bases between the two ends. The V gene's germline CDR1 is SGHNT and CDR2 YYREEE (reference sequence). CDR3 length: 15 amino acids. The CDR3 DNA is TGTGCCAGCAGCTTGGGGGGTGGGGGCCAGGAGACCCAGTACTTC. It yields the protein CASSLGGGGQETQYF.

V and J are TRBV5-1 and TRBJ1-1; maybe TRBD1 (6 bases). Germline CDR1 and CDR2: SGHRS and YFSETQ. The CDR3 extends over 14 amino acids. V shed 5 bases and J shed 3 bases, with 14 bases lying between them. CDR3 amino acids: CASRLGHRDTEAFF. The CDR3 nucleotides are TGCGCCAGCAGGCTGGGACATCGGGACACTGAAGCTTTCTTT. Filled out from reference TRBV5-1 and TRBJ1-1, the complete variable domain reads KAGVTQTPRYLIKTRGQQVTLSCSPISGHRSVSWYQQTPGQGLQFLFEYFSETQRNKGNFPGRFSGRQFSNSRSEMNVSTLELGDSALYLCASRLGHRDTEAFFGQGTRLTVV.

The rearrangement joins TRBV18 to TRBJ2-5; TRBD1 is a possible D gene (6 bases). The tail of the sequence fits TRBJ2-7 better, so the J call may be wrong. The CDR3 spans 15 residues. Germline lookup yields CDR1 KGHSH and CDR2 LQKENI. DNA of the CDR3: TGTGCCAGCTCACCACCGACGAGACAGGCCCACGAGCAGTACTTC. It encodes CASSPPTRQAHEQYF.

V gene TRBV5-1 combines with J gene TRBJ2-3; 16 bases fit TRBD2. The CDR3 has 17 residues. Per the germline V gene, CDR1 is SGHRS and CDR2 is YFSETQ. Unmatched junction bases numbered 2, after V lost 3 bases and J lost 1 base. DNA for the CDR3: TGCGCCAGCAGCTCTGGGACTAGCGGGGGGGGCACAGATACGCAGTATTTT. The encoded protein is CASSSGTSGGGTDTQYF.

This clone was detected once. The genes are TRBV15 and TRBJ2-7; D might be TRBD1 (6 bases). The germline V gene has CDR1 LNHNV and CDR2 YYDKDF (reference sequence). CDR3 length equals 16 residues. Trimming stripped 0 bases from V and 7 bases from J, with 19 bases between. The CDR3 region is CATSRDKPAGAQEQYF. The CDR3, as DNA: TGTGCCACCAGCAGAGATAAGCCCGCAGGGGCGCAGGAGCAGTACTTC.

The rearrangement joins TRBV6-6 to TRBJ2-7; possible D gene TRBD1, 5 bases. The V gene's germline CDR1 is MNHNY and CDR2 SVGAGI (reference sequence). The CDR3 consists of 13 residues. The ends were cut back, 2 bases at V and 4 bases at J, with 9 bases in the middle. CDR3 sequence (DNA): TGTGCCAGCAGTTACGGGGCTGGTTACGAGCAGTACTTC. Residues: CASSYGAGYEQYF.

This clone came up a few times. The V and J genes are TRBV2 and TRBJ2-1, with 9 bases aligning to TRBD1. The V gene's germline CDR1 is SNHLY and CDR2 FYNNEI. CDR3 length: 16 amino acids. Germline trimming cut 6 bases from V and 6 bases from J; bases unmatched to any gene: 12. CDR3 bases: TGTGCCAGCAGGTCCTTTTGGGACAGGGAGGCCAATGAGCAGTTCTTC. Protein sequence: CASRSFWDREANEQFF.

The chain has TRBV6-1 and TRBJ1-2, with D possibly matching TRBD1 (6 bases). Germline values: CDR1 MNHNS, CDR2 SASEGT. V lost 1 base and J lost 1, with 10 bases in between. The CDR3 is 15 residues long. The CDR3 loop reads CASSEDAGDNYGYTF. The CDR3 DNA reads TGTGCCAGCAGTGAAGATGCAGGGGATAACTATGGCTACACCTTC.

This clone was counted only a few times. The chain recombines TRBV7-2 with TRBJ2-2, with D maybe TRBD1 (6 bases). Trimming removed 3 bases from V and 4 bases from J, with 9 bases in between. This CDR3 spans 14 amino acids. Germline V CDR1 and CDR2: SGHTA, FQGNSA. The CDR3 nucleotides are TGTGCCAGCAGCTTGCAGGGGTTCACCGGGGAGCTGTTTTTT. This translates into CASSLQGFTGELFF.

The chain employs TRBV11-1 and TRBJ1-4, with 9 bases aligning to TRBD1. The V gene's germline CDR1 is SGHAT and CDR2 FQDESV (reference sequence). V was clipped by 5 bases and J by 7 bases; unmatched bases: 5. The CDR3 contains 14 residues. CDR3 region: CASSARQGGEKLFF. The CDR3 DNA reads TGTGCCAGCAGCGCCAGACAGGGGGGTGAAAAACTGTTTTTT.

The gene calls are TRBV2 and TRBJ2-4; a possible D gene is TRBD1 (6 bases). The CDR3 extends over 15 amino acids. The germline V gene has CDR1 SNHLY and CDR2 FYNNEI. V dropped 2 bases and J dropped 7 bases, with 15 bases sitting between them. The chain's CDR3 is CASSERAGDGNIQYF. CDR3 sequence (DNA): TGTGCCAGCAGTGAAAGGGCAGGGGATGGGAACATTCAGTACTTC.

The CDR3 loop reads CASSGYLEKLFF. DNA of the CDR3: TGTGCCAGCAGTGGGTACTTGGAAAAACTGTTTTTT. The rearrangement uses TRBV6-1 and TRBJ1-4; the D is unclear. The V gene lost 4 bases and the J gene lost 8 bases, with 8 bases spanning the gap. Germline CDR1 is MNHNS and CDR2 is SASEGT. The CDR3 has 12 amino acids.

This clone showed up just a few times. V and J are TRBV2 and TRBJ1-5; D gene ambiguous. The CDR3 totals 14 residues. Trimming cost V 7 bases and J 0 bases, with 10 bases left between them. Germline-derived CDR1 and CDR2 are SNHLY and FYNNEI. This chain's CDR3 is CASKREISNQPQHF. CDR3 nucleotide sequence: TGTGCCAGCAAGCGTGAAATTAGCAATCAGCCCCAGCATTTT.

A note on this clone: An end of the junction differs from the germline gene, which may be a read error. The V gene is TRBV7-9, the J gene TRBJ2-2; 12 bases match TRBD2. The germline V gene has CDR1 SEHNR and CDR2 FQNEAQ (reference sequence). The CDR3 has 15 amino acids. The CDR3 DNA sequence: TGTTCCAGCAGCCTAGCGGGAGGGCCCGCCGGGGAGCTGTTTTTT. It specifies CSSSLAGGPAGELFF.

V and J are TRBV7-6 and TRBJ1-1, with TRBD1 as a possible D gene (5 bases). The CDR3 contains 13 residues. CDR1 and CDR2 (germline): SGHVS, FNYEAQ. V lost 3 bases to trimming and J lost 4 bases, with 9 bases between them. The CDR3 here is CASSLLGATEAFF. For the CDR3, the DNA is TGTGCCAGCAGCTTGTTAGGGGCCACTGAAGCTTTCTTT.

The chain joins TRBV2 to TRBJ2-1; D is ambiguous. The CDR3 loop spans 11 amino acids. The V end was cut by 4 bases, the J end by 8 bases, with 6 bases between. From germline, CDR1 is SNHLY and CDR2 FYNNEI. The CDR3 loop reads CASSVFDEQFF. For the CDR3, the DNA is TGTGCCAGCAGTGTTTTCGATGAGCAGTTCTTC.

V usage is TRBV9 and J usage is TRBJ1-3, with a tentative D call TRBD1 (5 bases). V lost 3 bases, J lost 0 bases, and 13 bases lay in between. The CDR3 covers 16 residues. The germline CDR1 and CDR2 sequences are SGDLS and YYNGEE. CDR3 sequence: CASSALTGDSGNTIYF. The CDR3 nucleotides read TGTGCCAGCAGCGCCCTAACAGGCGACTCTGGAAACACCATATATTTT.